This T cell receptor beta chain was recovered during a study of Ad26.COV2.S vaccination and SARS-CoV-2 variants. Per the germline V gene, CDR1 is MNHEY and CDR2 is SMNVEV (reference sequence). This CDR3 has 13 residues. The J segment lost 10 bases and the V segment lost 5 bases, leaving 9 bases of the junction unmatched. Points from the study as a whole: Compared with placebo recipients, vaccine recipients had higher spike-specific TCR breadth. Vaccinees and placebo recipients showed similar non-spike TCR breadth. Spike-specific responses of CD8+ and CD4+ T cells were reported to display substantial breadth after vaccination.

This clone was counted only a few times. Its antigen is currently unknown. Clones were read by immunoSEQ multiplex PCR, and TCRdb kept only the in-frame ones, dropping some. The sample yields roughly 100,000 clones, around 81% seen once. The chain joins TRBV27 to TRBJ1-1, with 8 nucleotides matching TRBD1. Sequenced material: peripheral blood, taken after recovery from COVID-19. This clonotype was sampled from a human donor who had recovered from COVID-19. The CDR3 loop is CASSPADRARAFF. CDR3 sequence (DNA): TGTGCCAGCAGTCCAGCGGACAGGGCTCGAGCTTTCTTT.